This TCR beta chain appears in the sequencing data of a study of T cell responses to AZD1222 COVID-19 vaccine. With 2 bases clipped from V and 3 bases from J, the junction kept 3 bases outside the gene matches. The CDR3 is made up of 15 amino acids. The germline CDR1 and CDR2 sequences are MGHRA and YSYEKL. General study points: Spike was spanned by vaccine-associated CD4 TCRs, which were dominant at 160-218 and 743-854.

This clone was observed once. Its antigen is unidentified. Sequenced by immunoSEQ multiplex PCR; TCRdb stores in-frame clones only, minus some. The sample has some 120,000 clones; 70% to 90% are singletons. The rearrangement links TRBV4-1 to TRBJ2-7, with 11 bases matching TRBD2. This specimen consisted of peripheral blood, obtained on day 0 of AZD1222 vaccination. This sequence originates from an adult in good health. The CDR3 DNA follows: TGCGCCAGCAGCCAAATAGCGGGAGGGGGCTACGAGCAGTACTTC. Translating gives CASSQIAGGGYEQYF.